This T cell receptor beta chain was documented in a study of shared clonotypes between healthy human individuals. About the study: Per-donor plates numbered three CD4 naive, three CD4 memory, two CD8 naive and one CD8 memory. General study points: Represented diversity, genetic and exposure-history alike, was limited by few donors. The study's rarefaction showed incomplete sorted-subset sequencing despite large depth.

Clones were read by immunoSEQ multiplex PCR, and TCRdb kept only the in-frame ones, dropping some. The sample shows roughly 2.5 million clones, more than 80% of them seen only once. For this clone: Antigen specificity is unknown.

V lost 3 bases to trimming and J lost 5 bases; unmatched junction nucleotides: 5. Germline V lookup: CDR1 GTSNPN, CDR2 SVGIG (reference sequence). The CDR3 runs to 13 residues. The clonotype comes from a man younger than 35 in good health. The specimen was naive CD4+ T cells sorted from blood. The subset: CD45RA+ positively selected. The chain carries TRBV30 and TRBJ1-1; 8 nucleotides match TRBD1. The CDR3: CAWSKDRATEAFF. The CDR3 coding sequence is TGTGCCTGGAGCAAGGACAGGGCAACTGAAGCTTTCTTT.